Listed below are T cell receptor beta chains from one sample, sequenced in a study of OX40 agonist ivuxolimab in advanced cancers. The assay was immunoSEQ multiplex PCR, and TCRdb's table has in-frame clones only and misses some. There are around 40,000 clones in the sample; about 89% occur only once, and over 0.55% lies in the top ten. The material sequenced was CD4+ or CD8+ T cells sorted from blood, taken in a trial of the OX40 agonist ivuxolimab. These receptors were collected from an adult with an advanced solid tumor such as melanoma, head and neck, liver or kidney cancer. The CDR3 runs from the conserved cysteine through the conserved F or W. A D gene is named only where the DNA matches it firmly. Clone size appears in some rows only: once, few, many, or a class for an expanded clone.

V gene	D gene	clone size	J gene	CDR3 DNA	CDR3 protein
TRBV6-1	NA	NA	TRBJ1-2	TGTGCCAGCAGTGAAGATCGGCTTGGCTACACCTTC	CASSEDRLGYTF
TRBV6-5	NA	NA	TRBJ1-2	TGTGCCAGCAGTTACGACGGGGATGGCTACACCTTC	CASSYDGDGYTF
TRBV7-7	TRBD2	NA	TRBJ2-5	TGTGCTAGCAGCCCGGGACTAGCGGGGGGTGAGACCCAGTACTTC	CASSPGLAGGETQYF
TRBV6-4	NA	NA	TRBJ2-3	TGTGCCAGCAGTCCCTTACCCGGGACAGATACGCAGTATTTT	CASSPLPGTDTQYF
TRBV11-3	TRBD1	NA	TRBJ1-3	TGTGCCAGCAGCCCAGGACAGGGGCCAGGAAACACCATATATTTT	CASSPGQGPGNTIYF
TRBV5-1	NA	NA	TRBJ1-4	TGCGCCAGCAGCGAAGGGGACGCTTCAAATGAAAAACTGTTTTTT	CASSEGDASNEKLFF
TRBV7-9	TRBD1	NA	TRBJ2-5	TGTGCCAGCAGCATGGGACAGGGGGAGGAGACCCAGTACTTC	CASSMGQGEETQYF
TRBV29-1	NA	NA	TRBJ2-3	TGCAGCGTTATGTTGAGTGGGGCAGATACGCAGTATTTT	CSVMLSGADTQYF
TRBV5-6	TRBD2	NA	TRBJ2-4	TGTGCCAGCAGCGGGCCCCCGGGGGGCAAAAACATTCAGTACTTC	CASSGPPGGKNIQYF
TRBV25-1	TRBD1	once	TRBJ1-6	TGTGCCAGCAGTGAAGAACAGGGGCATTCACCCCTCCACTTT	CASSEEQGHSPLHF
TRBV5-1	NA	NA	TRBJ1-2	TGCGCCAGCAGCTTCGACGGAAGTCCCTATGGCTACACCTTC	CASSFDGSPYGYTF
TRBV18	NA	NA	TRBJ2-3	TGTGCCAGCTCACCACCGAGGGCAGGCGGCTGGACAGATACGCAGTATTTT	CASSPPRAGGWTDTQYF
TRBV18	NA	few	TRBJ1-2	TGTGCCAGCTCCAAGGACAGCAACTATGGCTACACCTTC	CASSKDSNYGYTF
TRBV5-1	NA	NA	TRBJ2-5	TGCGCCAGCAGCTTTAGGTTGGCAGAGACCCAGTACTTC	CASSFRLAETQYF
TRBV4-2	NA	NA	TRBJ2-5	TGTGCCAGCAGCCTCTCAGGGCAAGAGACCCAGTACTTC	CASSLSGQETQYF
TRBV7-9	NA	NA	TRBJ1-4	TGTGCCAGCAGTCCAGGGATTGAAAAACTGTTTTTT	CASSPGIEKLFF
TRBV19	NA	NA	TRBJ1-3	TGTGCCAGTAGTATGGAGGGGGACGGAAACACCATATATTTT	CASSMEGDGNTIYF
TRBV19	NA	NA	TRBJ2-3	TGTGCCAGTAGTCAGGCCAGGGGTTCAGATACGCAGTATTTT	CASSQARGSDTQYF
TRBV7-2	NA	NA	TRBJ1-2	TGTGCCAGCAGCTTAGGCGGTACCGTTGGCTACACCTTC	CASSLGGTVGYTF
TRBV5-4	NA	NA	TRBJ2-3	TGTGCCAGCAGACATGTACCTAACACAGATACGCAGTATTTT	CASRHVPNTDTQYF
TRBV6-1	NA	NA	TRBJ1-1	TGTGCCAGCAGTGAAACTCTTGTAGACACTGAAGCTTTCTTT	CASSETLVDTEAFF
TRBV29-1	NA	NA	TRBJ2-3	TGCAGCGTTGAACACAGGCAAAGGACAGATACGCAGTATTTT	CSVEHRQRTDTQYF
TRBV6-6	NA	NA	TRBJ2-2	TGTGCCAGCACCCCGCAGGGGAACACCGGGGAGCTGTTTTTT	CASTPQGNTGELFF
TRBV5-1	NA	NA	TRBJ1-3	TGCGCCAGCAGCCAGGGTCAACCGGGGGGAAACACCATATATTTT	CASSQGQPGGNTIYF
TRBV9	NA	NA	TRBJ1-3	TGTGCCAGCAGCGCAAGTGGGAGCTCTGGAAACACCATATATTTT	CASSASGSSGNTIYF